This T cell receptor beta chain comes out of a study of blood T cell repertoires in COVID-19. The wider study: Italy, Spain and the United States were the sources of the convalescent and acute COVID-19 samples.

The CDR3 contains 15 residues. Unmatched junction bases numbered 2, after V lost 0 bases and J lost 2 bases. The germline gives CDR1 SGDLS, CDR2 YYNGEE. Under the authors' procedure: Amplifying reference gene primers gave estimates of nucleated cell counts. Here immunoSEQ multiplex PCR was the method, and the copy in TCRdb shows in-frame clones only, minus some. Clone size and V and J calls were adopted from that table, with D and trimming inferred from the DNA. The sample includes around 310,000 clones, about nine tenths of them seen just once. Participants, about 18 to 95 years old, spanned 25 or so US areas. Participants had their cohort set by participant-reported clinical history.

This receptor was taken from a woman in her twenties or thirties who had recovered from COVID-19. This sequence joins TRBV9 and TRBJ2-3, with 8 positions matching TRBD2. The sample taken for sequencing was PBMCs or T cells enriched from blood (not recorded which). CDR3 amino acids: CASSVGLAYTDTQYF. CDR3 in DNA: TGTGCCAGCAGCGTAGGACTAGCGTACACAGATACGCAGTATTTT.